These 9 T cell receptor beta chains share one sample of origin, sequenced in a study of blood T cell repertoires in COVID-19. Only in-frame clones appear in the TCRdb table, and some are missing; sequencing was by immunoSEQ multiplex PCR. The table has over 300,000 clones, 70% to 90% seen once; the top ten hold 8.5% to 12%. Sequencing was done on a sample of PBMCs or T cells enriched from blood (not recorded which). The receptors stem from a young woman who had recovered from COVID-19.

The CDR3 bases are TGTGCCAGCTCACGAATGGCAGGGGGCTACGAGCAGTACTTC. The encoded protein is CASSRMAGGYEQYF. V usage is TRBV18 and J usage is TRBJ2-7; 7 nucleotides match TRBD1. CDR3 length: 14 amino acids. CDR1 and CDR2 (germline): KGHSH, LQKENI. V lost 4 bases and J lost 3; bases outside the gene matches: 6.

This chain's CDR3 is CASSRQGTEKLFF. For the CDR3, the DNA is TGTGCCAGCAGTAGACAGGGTACGGAAAAACTGTTTTTT. The V and J genes are TRBV6-5 and TRBJ1-4; 7 bases are a match to TRBD1. In germline, CDR1 is MNHEY, CDR2 SVGAGI. V lost 5 bases and J lost 8; bases outside the gene matches: 5. This CDR3 is built from 13 residues.

J is TRBJ1-2 and V is TRBV21-1; the table's D call TRBD1 went unverified against the DNA. TRBV21-1 is a pseudogene locus. This CDR3 comprises 16 residues. The DNA of the CDR3 is TGTGCCAGCAGCGCCCAGACAGGGTGGTCAAACTATGGCTACACCTTC. This translates into CASSAQTGWSNYGYTF.

V is TRBV27 and J is TRBJ2-1, with D possibly matching TRBD2 (7 bases). Germline CDR1 is MNHEY and CDR2 is SMNVEV (reference sequence). V gave up 3 bases and J gave up 2 bases, with 11 bases separating them. The CDR3 extends over 15 amino acids. CDR3 in amino acids: CASSLGGPAYNEQFF. CDR3 DNA: TGTGCCAGCAGTTTGGGGGGGCCCGCCTACAATGAGCAGTTCTTC.

The V and J genes are TRBV7-2 and TRBJ1-1; D might be TRBD1 (5 bases). Germline V lookup: CDR1 SGHTA, CDR2 FQGNSA. This CDR3 spans 14 amino acids. Trimming removed 1 base from V and 1 base from J, with 7 bases in between. This CDR3 reads CASSLGQSNTEAFF. CDR3 coding DNA: TGTGCCAGCAGCTTAGGACAGTCGAACACTGAAGCTTTCTTT.

The chain carries TRBV25-1 and TRBJ2-7; 9 bases agree with TRBD1. The CDR3 runs 13 residues. V dropped 6 bases and J dropped 5; count of bases not matched to a gene: 5. CDR1 and CDR2 from the germline V gene are MGHDK and SYGVNS. The CDR3 is CASRETGGDEQYF. The DNA of the CDR3 is TGTGCCAGCAGGGAAACAGGGGGCGACGAGCAGTACTTC.

V gene TRBV7-3 combines with J gene TRBJ2-1; tentatively, D is TRBD1 (5 bases). Looked up from germline, CDR1 is SGHTA and CDR2 is FQGTGA. The V and J ends lost 1 base and 4 bases respectively, with 8 bases between them. CDR3 length: 14 amino acids. CDR3 loop: CASSLSRDYNEQFF. CDR3 in DNA: TGTGCCAGCAGCTTAAGCAGGGATTACAATGAGCAGTTCTTC.

This chain connects TRBV24-1 to TRBJ2-7, with D possibly being TRBD2 (6 bases). Germline assignment: CDR1 KGHDR and CDR2 SFDVKD. Trimming removed 1 base at V and 0 bases at J, with 18 bases between. This CDR3 has 18 residues. As DNA, the CDR3 is TGTGCCACCAGTGATTTACTATACCGGGACTTCAGCTCCTACGAGCAGTACTTC. Translation: CATSDLLYRDFSSYEQYF.

The chain carries TRBV7-9 and TRBJ1-1; D uncertain. This CDR3 is built from 13 residues. Per germline, CDR1 SEHNR and CDR2 FQNEAQ (reference sequence). Trimming left V 5 bases short and J 10 bases short, with 17 bases between. This CDR3 is CASSPAEGVPAFF. Written as DNA, the CDR3 is TGTGCCAGCAGCCCCGCGGAGGGTGTCCCAGCTTTCTTT.